The 16 T cell receptor beta chains listed next were all sequenced from one sample in a study of blood T cells in healthy people across ages. A second PCR of about 7 to 12 cycles used a sample-barcoded 5' primer and a J-beta primer mix. TCRdb re-called the 5' RACE reads with MiXCR, one entry per CDR3 protein. The sample carries 450,000 to 650,000 distinct CDR3 sequences, approximately 25% recorded once. The same specimen was also included in a second study, on T cells of mothers and their children.

The material sequenced was blood. All receptors come from a boy younger than 18 in good health.

The chain employs TRBV20-1 and TRBJ2-5; possibly TRBD2 for D (6 bases). Germline V lookup: CDR1 DFQATT, CDR2 SNEGSKA (reference sequence). The germline V and J ends were trimmed by 0 bases and 5 bases, with 22 bases remaining between them. The CDR3 is 17 amino acids. CDR3 loop: CSAREHLLAPLGETQYF. CDR3 nucleotide sequence: TGCAGTGCTAGAGAGCACCTCCTAGCGCCTCTTGGGGAGACCCAGTACTTC.

This chain links TRBV7-8 with TRBJ2-7; no firm D call. Germline V gene data show CDR1 as SGHVS and CDR2 as FQNEAQ. The CDR3 consists of 15 residues. V was cut by 0 bases and J by 0 bases, with 9 bases left in between. CDR3 residues: CASSLAATYSYEQYF. The CDR3 DNA reads as TGTGCCAGCAGCTTAGCGGCCACCTACTCCTACGAGCAGTACTTC.

The chain recombines TRBV7-2 with TRBJ1-2, with a weak D call TRBD1 (6 bases). Germline assignment: CDR1 SGHTA and CDR2 FQGNSA. This CDR3 has 14 amino acids. Between the trimmed V and J ends, which lost 2 bases and 3 bases, there was a span of 10 bases. CDR3 in amino acids: CASSLQQGHYGYTF. The DNA for the CDR3 is TGTGCCAGCAGCTTACAACAGGGACACTATGGCTACACCTTC. The full variable domain, its missing parts supplied by reference TRBV7-2 and TRBJ1-2, is GAGVSQSPSNKVTEKGKDVELRCDPISGHTALYWYRQSLGQGLEFLIYFQGNSAPDKSGLPSDRFSAERTGGSVSTLTIQRTQQEDSAVYLCASSLQQGHYGYTFGSGTRLTVV.

This clonotype turned up a few times. The gene calls are TRBV9 and TRBJ2-5, with a possible D match to TRBD1 (6 bases). Germline lookup yields CDR1 SGDLS and CDR2 YYNGEE. The V gene lost 0 bases and the J gene lost 5 bases, with 14 bases spanning the gap. This CDR3 is 15 amino acids long. The CDR3 DNA reads as TGTGCCAGCAGCGTAGTAGGGGGATCTGATGAGACCCAGTACTTC. Its translation: CASSVVGGSDETQYF.

As regards this clonotype: At one end, the junction sequence differs from germline, possibly due to a read error. The chain couples TRBV20-1 to TRBJ2-7; weak D call: TRBD1 (5 bases). This CDR3 spans 12 amino acids. Germline V gene data show CDR1 as DFQATT and CDR2 as SNEGSKA (reference sequence). DNA of the CDR3: TGCAGTGGTCAAGGGGATTGGAACGAGCAGTACTTT. This translates into CSGQGDWNEQYF.

The chain uses TRBV5-5 and TRBJ2-7; 10 bases are a match to TRBD2. Germline V CDR1 and CDR2: SGHKS, YYEKEE (reference sequence). V gave up 4 bases and J gave up 1 base; unmatched junction bases: 8. The CDR3 consists of 16 residues. CDR3 coding DNA: TGTGCCAGCAGCCTAACTAGCGGGGTAGGTTCCTACGAGCAGTACTTC. It is translated as CASSLTSGVGSYEQYF.

The chain carries TRBV6-6 and TRBJ2-5; 10 nucleotides align to TRBD2. The trim removed 6 bases at V and 5 bases at J, leaving 12 bases unmatched. The CDR3 is 16 amino acids. CDR1 is MNHNY and CDR2 is SVGAGI in the germline V gene (reference sequence). The CDR3 loop reads CASRPGLATIWETQYF. CDR3 sequence (DNA): TGTGCCAGCAGGCCGGGACTAGCGACGATTTGGGAGACCCAGTACTTC.

This clonotype has at least ten counts. The rearrangement joins TRBV9 to TRBJ2-1; D might be TRBD1 or TRBD2, each matching 5 bases. With 4 bases removed from V and 5 bases from J, the gap between germline ends came to 16 bases. The V gene's germline CDR1 is SGDLS and CDR2 YYNGEE. CDR3 length: 15 amino acids. The CDR3 nucleotides are TGTGCCAGCAGCCCCTCCGGGGCGAGGGACAATGAGCAGTTCTTC. Protein: CASSPSGARDNEQFF.

V gene TRBV15 combines with J gene TRBJ2-5; D not resolved. The V gene lost 6 bases and the J gene lost 5 bases, with 10 bases spanning the gap. The germline CDR1 and CDR2 sequences are LNHNV and YYDKDF (reference sequence). The CDR3 has 12 residues. The CDR3 coding sequence is TGTGCCACCAGACGAGTGGGGGAGACCCAGTACTTC. It specifies CATRRVGETQYF. Combining the CDR3 with reference TRBV15 and TRBJ2-5 gives the whole variable domain DAMVIQNPRYQVTQFGKPVTLSCSQTLNHNVMYWYQQKSSQAPKLLFHYYDKDFNNEADTPDNFQSRRPNTSFCFLDIRSPGLGDTAMYLCATRRVGETQYFGPGTRLLVL.

The V and J genes are TRBV5-1 and TRBJ1-2; D gene ambiguous. There are 15 residues in the CDR3. Germline V gene sequence: CDR1 SGHRS, CDR2 YFSETQ. The V and J ends lost 4 bases and 1 base respectively, with 14 bases between them. The CDR3 bases are TGCGCCAGCAGCAGGGAGCCAGAGAGTAACTATGGCTACACCTTC. It translates to CASSREPESNYGYTF. Using reference TRBV5-1 and TRBJ1-2 for the parts outside the CDR3, the full variable domain is KAGVTQTPRYLIKTRGQQVTLSCSPISGHRSVSWYQQTPGQGLQFLFEYFSETQRNKGNFPGRFSGRQFSNSRSEMNVSTLELGDSALYLCASSREPESNYGYTFGSGTRLTVV.

The CDR3 spells CASSLGAASNQPQHF. The CDR3 bases are TGTGCCAGCAGCTTAGGGGCGGCGAGCAATCAGCCCCAGCATTTT. J is TRBJ1-5 and V is TRBV11-2; D unresolved. V dropped 1 base and J dropped 1 base, with 8 bases sitting between them. In germline, CDR1 is SGHAT, CDR2 FQNNGV. This CDR3 is built from 15 residues.

This clonotype was counted between two and nine times. DNA of the CDR3: TGTGCCAGCACTGGGACAGAAAACACCGGGGAGCTGTTTTTT. This codes for CASTGTENTGELFF. The chain has TRBV2 and TRBJ2-2, with 7 bases fitting TRBD1. The CDR3 covers 14 residues. Germline-derived CDR1 and CDR2 are SNHLY and FYNNEI. Losses at the gene ends were 7 bases for V and 2 bases for J; bases not matched to a gene: 4.

This clonotype came up a few times. The chain combines TRBV6-2 or TRBV6-3 with TRBJ1-5, with TRBD1 as a possible D gene (6 bases). Trimming removed 5 bases at V and 3 bases at J, with 11 bases between. CDR1 is MNHEY and CDR2 is SVGEGT in the germline V gene. CDR3 length: 14 amino acids. The CDR3 DNA sequence: TGTGCCAGCAGTCCAGGGGCGGACAATCAGCCCCAGCATTTT. This codes for CASSPGADNQPQHF.

To note about this clonotype: A read error may produce the germline difference seen at one junction end. The chain uses TRBV15 and TRBJ2-7; a possible D gene is TRBD1 (6 bases). Germline assignment: CDR1 LNHNV and CDR2 YYDKDF (reference sequence). CDR3 size: 17 residues. CDR3 nucleotides: TGTGCCACCATCAGAGTCGGGCAGACAGGCAAATCGCGGGAGCAGTACTTC. Translation: CATIRVGQTGKSREQYF.

This chain links TRBV12-5 with TRBJ2-2; possibly TRBD2 for D (6 bases). This CDR3 has 17 amino acids. Trimming left V 0 bases short and J 0 bases short, with 11 bases between. Looked up from germline, CDR1 is LGHNT and CDR2 is FRNRAP. The CDR3 DNA sequence: TGTGCTAGTGGTTTGGTACTGGCGGGATCGAACACCGGGGAGCTGTTTTTT. Its protein is CASGLVLAGSNTGELFF. The whole variable domain, remainder taken from reference TRBV12-5 and TRBJ2-2, is DARVTQTPRHKVTEMGQEVTMRCQPILGHNTVFWYRQTMMQGLELLAYFRNRAPLDDSGMPKDRFSAEMPDATLATLKIQPSEPRDSAVYFCASGLVLAGSNTGELFFGEGSRLTVL.

The rearrangement uses TRBV10-3 and TRBJ2-1; 9 nucleotides line up with TRBD1. This CDR3 is 14 amino acids long. Germline V gives CDR1 ENHRY, CDR2 SYGVKD. V lost 6 bases and J lost 5; bases outside the gene matches: 5. In DNA form, the CDR3 reads TGTGCCATCAGCCGGGGACAGGGCAACAATGAGCAGTTCTTC. It encodes CAISRGQGNNEQFF.